Below are 20 T cell receptor beta chains sequenced from a single sample in a study of cytotoxic CD8 clonotypes in ibrutinib-treated CLL. Produced via immunoSEQ multiplex PCR; TCRdb's table is partial and in-frame only. The sample holds more than 85,000 clones, around 77% seen once. Sequences were derived from PBMCs, sampled after 24 months of ibrutinib treatment. These receptors came from a human donor with chronic lymphocytic leukemia.

Concerning this clone: An end of the junction does not agree with germline; a read error may underlie this. The chain joins TRBV7-7 to TRBJ2-1; TRBD2 agrees at 11 bases. The length of the CDR3 is 15 residues. CDR1 and CDR2 from the germline V gene are SSHAT and FNYEAQ (reference sequence). CDR3 nucleotides: TGTGCTAGCAGCTCCGGGACTAGCGGCTACAATGAGCAGTTCTTC. Encoded protein: CASSSGTSGYNEQFF.

This clone was observed a handful of times. J is TRBJ1-1 and V is TRBV2; TRBD1 is a possible D gene (6 bases). Germline CDR1 SNHLY, CDR2 FYNNEI. This CDR3 has 14 residues. V gave up 8 bases and J gave up 4 bases, with 17 bases separating them. The CDR3 region has the DNA TGTGCCAGCGGGACCGGGACACGCGGCACTGAAGCTTTCTTT. It translates to CASGTGTRGTEAFF.

This sequence joins TRBV19 and TRBJ1-1; D remains ambiguous. V dropped 7 bases and J dropped 4 bases, with 13 bases sitting between them. Germline CDR1 LNHDA, CDR2 SQIVND (reference sequence). The CDR3 has 13 amino acids. CDR3 in amino acids: CASTPGRSTEAFF. In nucleotides, the CDR3 is TGTGCCAGTACCCCTGGGAGATCCACTGAAGCTTTCTTT.

The chain links TRBV2 to TRBJ1-4; the match to TRBD1 covers 7 bases. Trimming removed 7 bases from V and 7 bases from J; junction bases left unmatched: 6. The germline V gene has CDR1 SNHLY and CDR2 FYNNEI. This CDR3 comprises 13 residues. The CDR3 coding sequence is TGTGCCAGCACTAGGGGGCCGGGTGAAAAACTGTTTTTT. It is translated as CASTRGPGEKLFF.

V usage is TRBV9 and J usage is TRBJ2-5; 10 nucleotides line up with TRBD1. V was clipped by 2 bases and J by 0 bases; unmatched bases: 1. Germline loops: CDR1 SGDLS, CDR2 YYNGEE. CDR3 size: 15 residues. The CDR3 region has the DNA TGTGCCAGCAGCGTGGGACAGGGGTACCAAGAGACCCAGTACTTC. This gives the protein CASSVGQGYQETQYF.

V usage is TRBV5-1 and J usage is TRBJ2-1; possibly TRBD1 or TRBD2 for D (6 bases each). CDR1 and CDR2 (germline): SGHRS, YFSETQ. The ends were cut back, 5 bases at V and 6 bases at J, with 18 bases in the middle. This CDR3 comprises 15 residues. CDR3 coding DNA: TGCGCCAGCAGGGGGGGCTACACAATAACCAATGAGCAGTTCTTC. It yields the protein CASRGGYTITNEQFF. Full variable domain (missing parts from reference TRBV5-1 and TRBJ2-1): KAGVTQTPRYLIKTRGQQVTLSCSPISGHRSVSWYQQTPGQGLQFLFEYFSETQRNKGNFPGRFSGRQFSNSRSEMNVSTLELGDSALYLCASRGGYTITNEQFFGPGTRLTVL.

The chain recombines TRBV6-1 with TRBJ1-5, with 9 bases that match TRBD1. In germline, CDR1 is MNHNS, CDR2 SASEGT. CDR3 length: 16 residues. V shed 4 bases and J 4 bases; nucleotides not matched to a gene: 8. For the CDR3, the DNA is TGTGCCAGCAGTGCCACGGACAGGGGCCGTAATCAGCCCCAGCATTTT. Translating gives CASSATDRGRNQPQHF.

The chain recombines TRBV5-6 with TRBJ2-3; tentatively, D is TRBD1 (5 bases). V dropped 4 bases and J dropped 2 bases, with 20 bases sitting between them. The CDR3 is made up of 17 amino acids. Germline values: CDR1 SGHDT, CDR2 YYEEEE. CDR3 loop: CASSPTRPRATTDTQYF. DNA for the CDR3: TGTGCCAGCAGCCCGACCCGCCCCAGGGCAACCACAGATACGCAGTATTTT.

This sequence joins TRBV7-3 and TRBJ2-2; 8 positions match TRBD1. The CDR3 length is 16 residues. The V gene's germline CDR1 is SGHTA and CDR2 FQGTGA. V trimming: 5 bases; J trimming: 6 bases; junction bases outside the gene matches: 11. CDR3 DNA: TGTGCCAGCAGCCCGAGACCGGACAGGGCCCCCGGGGAGCTGTTTTTT. Translation: CASSPRPDRAPGELFF.

In its sample, this clone was seen a few times. The chain joins TRBV6-6 to TRBJ1-5; TRBD1 matches at 10 bases. This CDR3 spans 14 amino acids. Germline CDR1 is MNHNY and CDR2 is SVGAGI (reference sequence). With V trimmed by 6 bases and J by 8 bases, 7 bases remained unmatched. The CDR3 sequence is CASRRTGGFEPQHF. CDR3 coding DNA: TGTGCCAGCAGGCGGACAGGGGGATTTGAGCCCCAGCATTTT.

The chain couples TRBV7-8 to TRBJ1-5; maybe TRBD1 (6 bases). This CDR3 is 15 amino acids long. Germline V lookup: CDR1 SGHVS, CDR2 FQNEAQ. V was pared by 0 bases and J by 4 bases, with 10 bases between. The CDR3 loop reads CASSLASTGNQPQHF. CDR3 DNA: TGTGCCAGCAGCTTAGCGTCTACAGGGAATCAGCCCCAGCATTTT.

V is TRBV20-1 and J is TRBJ1-2; no reliable D call. Trimming removed 6 bases from V and 6 bases from J, with 5 bases in between. From germline, CDR1 is DFQATT and CDR2 SNEGSKA (reference sequence). The length of the CDR3 is 9 residues. The CDR3 region has the DNA TGCAGTGCAGGACATGGCTACACCTTC. Protein sequence: CSAGHGYTF.

This chain links TRBV19 with TRBJ1-1; the D is unclear. V was clipped by 5 bases and J by 5 bases, with 12 bases between them. The CDR3 is 13 amino acids. Germline loops: CDR1 LNHDA, CDR2 SQIVND (reference sequence). Here the CDR3 reads CASSQSYGTEAFF. The CDR3, as DNA: TGTGCCAGTAGTCAGAGCTATGGGACTGAAGCTTTCTTT.

This chain uses TRBV9 with TRBJ2-2, with TRBD1 identical over 10 bases. CDR1 and CDR2 from the germline V gene are SGDLS and YYNGEE. The length of the CDR3 is 16 residues. Germline trimming cut 3 bases from V and 4 bases from J; bases unmatched to any gene: 6. CDR3 sequence (DNA): TGTGCCAGCAGCGAGACAGGGGGCCCGGGCACCGGGGAGCTGTTTTTT. It codes for CASSETGGPGTGELFF.

Notes on this clone: A junction boundary mismatches the germline segment, possibly from a read error. The V call is TRBV7-7, the J call TRBJ1-1; D gene unclear. Germline CDR1 SSHAT, CDR2 FNYEAQ (reference sequence). The CDR3 covers 13 residues. The CDR3 nucleotides read TGTGCTAGCAGCTCAGCATACAACACTGAAGCTTTCTTT. Translated: CASSSAYNTEAFF.

A word on this clone: A junction end diverges from the germline sequence, so it may reflect a read error. The genes are TRBV7-7 and TRBJ2-3; D may be TRBD2 (6 bases). CDR3 size: 13 residues. Germline V gene data show CDR1 as SSHAT and CDR2 as FNYEAQ (reference sequence). CDR3 residues: CASSLAEADTQYF. CDR3 sequence (DNA): TGTGCTAGCAGCTTAGCGGAGGCAGATACGCAGTATTTT.

The V gene is TRBV27, the J gene TRBJ1-5; the D gene is possibly TRBD1 (5 bases). Trimming pared 4 bases from V and 2 bases from J, leaving 12 bases between. Per germline, CDR1 MNHEY and CDR2 SMNVEV (reference sequence). The CDR3 has 15 amino acids. The DNA for the CDR3 is TGTGCCAGCAGTTCCGCGGGGCTGGGCAATCAGCCCCAGCATTTT. Residues: CASSSAGLGNQPQHF.

The chain joins TRBV12-5 to TRBJ1-4; D gene ambiguous. Germline lookup yields CDR1 LGHNT and CDR2 FRNRAP. The CDR3 loop spans 13 amino acids. V gave up 2 bases and J gave up 3 bases, with 4 bases separating them. The CDR3 nucleotides read TGTGCTAGTGGTTTGATTCCTAATGAAAAACTGTTTTTT. It codes for CASGLIPNEKLFF.

The CDR3 bases are TGTGCCAGCAGCTTGGCCCCGACGATGTCGAACGAGCAGTACTTC. Amino acid sequence: CASSLAPTMSNEQYF. V gene TRBV5-4 combines with J gene TRBJ2-7; D unresolved. The ends were cut back, 0 bases at V and 5 bases at J, with 15 bases in the middle. CDR1 and CDR2 (germline): SGHNT, YYREEE (reference sequence). There are 15 residues in the CDR3.

This clone was observed many times. The chain carries TRBV2 and TRBJ1-4; D is perhaps TRBD1 (5 bases). CDR3 length: 15 amino acids. Germline V gene lookup returns CDR1 SNHLY and CDR2 FYNNEI. V was shortened by 5 bases and J by 7 bases, with 17 bases between the two germline ends. CDR3 region: CASSPQGAGGEKLFF. DNA for the CDR3: TGTGCCAGCAGTCCCCAAGGTGCCGGGGGTGAAAAACTGTTTTTT.